Listed here are 13 T cell receptor beta chains from one sample, sequenced in a study of blood T cells in healthy people across ages. It was with a sample-barcoded 5' primer and a J-beta primer mix that a second PCR of roughly 7 to 12 cycles was run. MiXCR, run by TCRdb on the 5' RACE reads, gives a single entry per CDR3 protein. This table holds approximately 790,000 distinct CDR3 sequences, under 80% found once. Specimen: blood. These receptors all stem from a man aged 30-40 years in good health.

The V call is TRBV7-2, the J call TRBJ1-6; 7 bases agree with TRBD1. The CDR3 length is 15 residues. Trimming took 6 bases from V and 2 from J; bases not matched to a gene: 4. Germline V gene lookup returns CDR1 SGHTA and CDR2 FQGNSA. CDR3 region: CASSPTGAYNSPLHF. CDR3 sequence (DNA): TGTGCCAGCAGTCCAACAGGGGCCTATAATTCACCCCTCCACTTT.

The genes are TRBV6-1 and TRBJ1-6; the D is unclear. Trimming took off 3 bases at V and 10 bases at J, with 13 bases between the two ends. The germline V gene encodes CDR1 MNHNS and CDR2 SASEGT. This CDR3 region has 14 residues. Written as DNA, the CDR3 is TGTGCCAGCAGTGACCTACAGAGTACCTCACCCCTCCACTTT. Its translation is CASSDLQSTSPLHF.

This rearrangement joins TRBV29-1 to TRBJ2-7, with 7 bases that match TRBD1. The germline V gene encodes CDR1 SQVTM and CDR2 ANQGSEA. The trim removed 3 bases at V and 0 bases at J, leaving 17 bases unmatched. The CDR3 is 18 residues long. The CDR3 DNA follows: TGCAGCGTTGAGTGGGCAGGGGGAACCGGAAAGGGCTCCTACGAGCAGTACTTC. It translates to CSVEWAGGTGKGSYEQYF.

The rearrangement joins TRBV7-2 to TRBJ2-7; 8 bases line up with TRBD1. V lost 5 bases and J lost 5; bases outside the gene matches: 8. CDR1 and CDR2 from the germline V gene are SGHTA and FQGNSA. The CDR3 runs 14 residues. This chain's CDR3 is CASSPRTGNDEQYF. The CDR3 DNA follows: TGTGCCAGCAGCCCCAGGACAGGGAACGACGAGCAGTACTTC. Full variable domain (remainder filled in from reference TRBV7-2 and TRBJ2-7): GAGVSQSPSNKVTEKGKDVELRCDPISGHTALYWYRQSLGQGLEFLIYFQGNSAPDKSGLPSDRFSAERTGGSVSTLTIQRTQQEDSAVYLCASSPRTGNDEQYFGPGTRLTVT.

This rearrangement joins TRBV6-5 to TRBJ2-4, with a tentative D call TRBD2 (5 bases). Trimming cost V 6 bases and J 14 bases, with 14 bases left between them. The length of the CDR3 is 11 residues. Germline V gene data show CDR1 as MNHEY and CDR2 as SVGAGI. The CDR3 DNA reads as TGTGCCAGCAGAGCGGCTAGAAGGGAGTACTTC. Its protein is CASRAARREYF.

This clonotype was seen a handful of times. The chain carries TRBV15 and TRBJ1-4; no reliable D call. The CDR3 length is 15 residues. Germline CDR1 LNHNV, CDR2 YYDKDF (reference sequence). With 6 bases removed from V and 8 bases from J, the gap between germline ends came to 19 bases. This CDR3 is CATSGRAGEGEKLFF. CDR3 nucleotides: TGTGCCACCAGTGGACGGGCCGGGGAAGGAGAAAAACTGTTTTTT.

This clonotype has a handful of counts. The chain joins TRBV4-2 to TRBJ1-4; D is undetermined. CDR3 size: 15 residues. The germline gives CDR1 LGHNA, CDR2 YNFKEQ. V was pared by 4 bases and J by 2 bases, with 11 bases between. The CDR3 here is CASSRSLNTNEKLFF. Written as DNA, the CDR3 is TGTGCCAGCAGCCGCTCCCTTAATACTAATGAAAAACTGTTTTTT.

This clonotype was counted between two and nine times. The chain carries TRBV6-6 and TRBJ2-7; either TRBD1 or TRBD2 may fit D (5 bases each). With the DNA end fitting TRBJ2-5 better, the J assignment may be wrong. Germline CDR1 MNHNY, CDR2 SVGAGI (reference sequence). The CDR3 loop spans 14 amino acids. The CDR3 loop is CASGDPPRVWTQYF. The CDR3 bases are TGTGCCAGCGGGGACCCTCCACGGGTGTGGACCCAGTACTTC.

The gene calls are TRBV5-1 and TRBJ1-5; D perhaps matches TRBD1 (6 bases). V lost 0 bases, J lost 2 bases, and 21 bases lay in between. From germline, CDR1 is SGHRS and CDR2 YFSETQ. The CDR3 spans 19 residues. The CDR3 DNA reads TGCGCCAGCAGCTTGGCCGAGGTGCTTTGGGGGCAAGGCAATCAGCCCCAGCATTTT. Residues: CASSLAEVLWGQGNQPQHF.

The DNA of the CDR3 is TGTGCCAGCAGTGGGTGGCCGTACCAAGAGACCCAGTACTTC. Protein: CASSGWPYQETQYF. V gene TRBV6-1 combines with J gene TRBJ2-5; D gene uncertain. CDR3 length equals 14 residues. From germline, CDR1 is MNHNS and CDR2 SASEGT. V lost 4 bases to trimming and J lost 0 bases, with 9 bases between them.

This chain links TRBV4-1 with TRBJ2-4; TRBD2 matches 7 bases. The junction had 6 bases not matched to a gene; V was cut back by 5 bases and J by 8 bases. The CDR3 runs to 13 residues. Germline V gene sequence: CDR1 MGHRA, CDR2 YSYEKL. The CDR3 is CASSIPREDIQYF. The DNA for the CDR3 is TGCGCCAGCAGCATACCCCGGGAGGACATTCAGTACTTC.

This chain joins TRBV11-2 and TRBJ2-5; possibly TRBD1 for D (6 bases). V was shortened by 4 bases and J by 3 bases, with 15 bases between the two germline ends. Germline CDR1 and CDR2: SGHAT and FQNNGV. The CDR3 totals 15 residues. In DNA, the CDR3 is TGTGCCAGCAGCTATCAACAGGGTAAAAAAGAGACCCAGTACTTC. Its translation is CASSYQQGKKETQYF.

This clonotype was seen a handful of times. CDR3 protein: CASSLAMMLVGEQFF. The CDR3 coding sequence is TGTGCCAGCAGTTTAGCGATGATGCTTGTTGGAGAGCAGTTCTTC. The genes are TRBV12-3 or TRBV12-4 and TRBJ2-1; D not certain. The V end was cut by 0 bases, the J end by 10 bases, with 16 bases between. This CDR3 has 15 residues.